This record looks at one T cell receptor (beta chain) sequence and its context. This specimen comes from a study of OX40 agonist ivuxolimab in advanced cancers. Study as a whole: Dose-escalation patients' cancers were hepatocellular carcinoma, melanoma, renal cell or head and neck cancer.

The V segment lost 2 bases and the J segment 2 bases; nucleotides outside the gene matches: 4. Germline values: CDR1 SEHNR, CDR2 FQNEAQ (reference sequence). CDR3 length equals 15 residues. Clones were sequenced by immunoSEQ multiplex PCR, and TCRdb holds only the in-frame ones, with some missing. Of some 90,000 clones in the sample, around 91% were seen once. This sequence originates from an adult with an advanced solid tumor such as melanoma, head and neck, liver or kidney cancer. This chain connects TRBV7-9 to TRBJ2-7, with 9 bases identical to TRBD2. The sequenced sample was CD4+ or CD8+ T cells sorted from blood, obtained in a trial of the OX40 agonist ivuxolimab. CDR3 loop: CASSLILAGPYEQYF. The DNA of the CDR3 is TGTGCCAGCAGCTTAATCCTAGCGGGGCCCTACGAGCAGTACTTC.